This T cell receptor (beta chain) appears in the sequencing data of a study of cytomegalovirus exposure and HLA in healthy donors. The study drew the donors from its 120-subject validation cohort, separate from the roughly 670-subject first cohort. Study results and limitations: A subsequent analysis found that TCR clusters from the first cohort also tended to co-occur in the 90 to 150 validation repertoires, with around 94% of cluster scores above 0. Testing in vitro showed a few CMV-associated chains specific for CMV antigens.

Assay: immunoSEQ multiplex PCR; the TCRdb copy retains only in-frame clones and omits some. The repertoire holds 100,000 to 120,000 clones, with around 82% as singletons. As regards this clone: As yet, its antigen is unknown.

Trimming cost V 3 bases and J 5 bases; bases outside gene matches: 8. The CDR3 has 15 amino acids. The germline V gene encodes CDR1 SGDLS and CDR2 YYNGEE. Sequencing used PBMCs. The clonotype originates from a young woman in good health and CMV-seronegative. The chain uses TRBV9 and TRBJ2-3; 8 nucleotides match TRBD2. CDR3 DNA: TGTGCCAGCAGCGGCGGGGGGCGGGACATAGATACGCAGTATTTT. This encodes CASSGGGRDIDTQYF.